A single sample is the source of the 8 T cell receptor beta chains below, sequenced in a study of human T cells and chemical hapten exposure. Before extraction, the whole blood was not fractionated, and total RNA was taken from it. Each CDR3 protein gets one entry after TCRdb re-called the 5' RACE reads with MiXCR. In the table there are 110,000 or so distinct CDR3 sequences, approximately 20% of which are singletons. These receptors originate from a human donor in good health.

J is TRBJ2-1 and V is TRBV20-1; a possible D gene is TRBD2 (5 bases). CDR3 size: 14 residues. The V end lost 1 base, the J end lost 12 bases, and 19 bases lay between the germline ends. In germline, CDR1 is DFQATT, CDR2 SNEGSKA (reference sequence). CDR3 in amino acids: CSARVFSLAFMQFF. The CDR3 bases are TGCAGTGCTAGAGTGTTTTCTCTAGCCTTTATGCAGTTCTTC.

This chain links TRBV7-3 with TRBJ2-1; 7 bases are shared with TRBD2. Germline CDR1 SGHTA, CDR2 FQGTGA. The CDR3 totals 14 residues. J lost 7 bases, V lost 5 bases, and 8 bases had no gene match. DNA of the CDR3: TGTGCCAGCAGCGGGGGAGGGCCTTTGAATGAGCAGTTCTTC. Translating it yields CASSGGGPLNEQFF. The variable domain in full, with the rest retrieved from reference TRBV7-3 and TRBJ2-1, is GAGVSQTPSNKVTEKGKYVELRCDPISGHTALYWYRQSLGQGPEFLIYFQGTGAADDSGLPNDRFFAVRPEGSVSTLKIQRTERGDSAVYLCASSGGGPLNEQFFGPGTRLTVL.

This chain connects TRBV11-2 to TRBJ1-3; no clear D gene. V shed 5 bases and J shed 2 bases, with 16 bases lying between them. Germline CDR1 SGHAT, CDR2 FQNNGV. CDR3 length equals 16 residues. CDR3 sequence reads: CASSPQTRSTGNTIYF. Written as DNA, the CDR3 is TGTGCCAGCAGCCCCCAAACCCGATCCACTGGAAACACCATATATTTT.

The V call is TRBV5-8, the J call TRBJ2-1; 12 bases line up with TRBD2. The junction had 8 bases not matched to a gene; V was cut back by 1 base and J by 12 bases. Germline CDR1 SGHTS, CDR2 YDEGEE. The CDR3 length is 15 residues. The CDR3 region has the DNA TGTGCCAGCAGCTTGCGGCTAGCGGGAGGGCCTGGGCAGTTCTTC. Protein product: CASSLRLAGGPGQFF.

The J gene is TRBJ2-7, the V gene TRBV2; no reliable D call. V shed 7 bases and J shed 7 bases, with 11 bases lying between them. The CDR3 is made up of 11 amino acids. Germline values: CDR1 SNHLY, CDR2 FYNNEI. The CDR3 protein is CASTETLEQYF. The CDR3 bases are TGTGCCAGCACTGAGACTTTAGAGCAGTACTTC.

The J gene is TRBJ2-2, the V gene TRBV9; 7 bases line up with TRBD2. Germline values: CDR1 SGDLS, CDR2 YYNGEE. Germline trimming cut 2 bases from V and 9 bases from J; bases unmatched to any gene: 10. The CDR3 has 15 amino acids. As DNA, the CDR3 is TGTGCCAGCAGCGTTGCGGGGGAAGGAAGCCGGGAGCTGTTTTTT. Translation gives CASSVAGEGSRELFF.

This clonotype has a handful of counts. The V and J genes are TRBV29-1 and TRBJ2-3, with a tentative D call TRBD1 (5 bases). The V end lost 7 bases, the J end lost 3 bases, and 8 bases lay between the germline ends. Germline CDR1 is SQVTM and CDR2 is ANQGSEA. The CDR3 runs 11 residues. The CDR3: CSGDSTDTQYF. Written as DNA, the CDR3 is TGCAGCGGTGACAGTACAGATACGCAGTATTTT.

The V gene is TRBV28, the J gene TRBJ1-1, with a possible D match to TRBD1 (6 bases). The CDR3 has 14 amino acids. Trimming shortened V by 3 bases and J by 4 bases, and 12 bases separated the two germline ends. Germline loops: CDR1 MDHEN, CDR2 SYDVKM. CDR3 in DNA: TGTGCCAGCAGTTTTAGGGGGACTGGCACTGAAGCTTTCTTT. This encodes CASSFRGTGTEAFF.